One sample yielded the 16 T cell receptor beta chains listed below, sequenced in a study of cytomegalovirus exposure and HLA in healthy donors. The PCR employed 60 Vbeta primers together with 13 Jbeta primers. The repertoire was sequenced with immunoSEQ multiplex PCR; TCRdb's copy has only in-frame clones and lacks some. The repertoire holds 130,000 to 150,000 clones, under 85% seen once, with 6.7% in the top ten. Sample: PBMCs. These receptors came from a middle-aged woman in good health and CMV-seropositive.

The count of this clone is one. The rearrangement links TRBV6-1 to TRBJ1-1, with a possible D match to TRBD1 (6 bases). CDR3 length: 15 amino acids. The germline V and J ends were trimmed by 7 bases and 4 bases, with 19 bases remaining between them. Germline lookup yields CDR1 MNHNS and CDR2 SASEGT. The CDR3 loop is CASNLDRPLSTEAFF. DNA for the CDR3: TGTGCCAGCAACCTAGACAGGCCTCTGAGCACTGAAGCTTTCTTT.

The gene calls are TRBV18 and TRBJ1-2; D is perhaps TRBD1 (6 bases). The germline gives CDR1 KGHSH, CDR2 LQKENI. V was cut by 3 bases and J by 4 bases, with 12 bases left in between. There are 14 residues in the CDR3. The CDR3 here is CASSPTTGTYGYTF. CDR3 DNA sequence: TGTGCCAGCTCACCGACCACAGGGACCTATGGCTACACCTTC.

This clone was recorded a few times. V is TRBV23-1 and J is TRBJ1-6; D not certain. Being an ORF, TRBV23-1 has a function that is uncertain. Trimming took 1 base from V and 0 from J, leaving 7 bases between them. CDR3 length equals 16 residues. The CDR3 is CASSQWGVSYNSPLHF. DNA for the CDR3: TGCGCCAGCAGTCAATGGGGAGTCTCCTATAATTCACCCCTCCACTTT.

The V call is TRBV11-2, the J call TRBJ1-2; no reliable D call. CDR3 size: 14 residues. In germline, CDR1 is SGHAT, CDR2 FQNNGV. The ends were cut back, 2 bases at V and 2 bases at J, with 9 bases in the middle. CDR3 in amino acids: CASSLRSGNYGYTF. CDR3 nucleotides: TGTGCCAGCAGCTTAAGGTCGGGGAACTATGGCTACACCTTC.

The V and J genes are TRBV10-1 and TRBJ2-1, with 16 bases fitting TRBD2. Unmatched junction bases numbered 9, after V lost 0 bases and J lost 7 bases. Germline V gene data show CDR1 as WNHNN and CDR2 as SYGVQD (reference sequence). The CDR3 is 19 amino acids. The DNA for the CDR3 is TGCGCCAGCAGTGAGTCGACTGGGACTAGCGGGGGGGCCTGGAATGAGCAGTTCTTC. Protein: CASSESTGTSGGAWNEQFF.

This chain joins TRBV5-6 and TRBJ2-1; TRBD2 agrees at 10 bases. The germline gives CDR1 SGHDT, CDR2 YYEEEE. This CDR3 comprises 16 residues. With V trimmed by 3 bases and J by 3 bases, 6 bases remained unmatched. The CDR3, as DNA: TGTGCCAGCAGCTATGGAGTAGCGGGGGGCTACAATGAGCAGTTCTTC. This sequence encodes CASSYGVAGGYNEQFF.

This clone was detected once. The gene calls are TRBV19 and TRBJ2-2; 9 bases fit TRBD1. Germline CDR1 is LNHDA and CDR2 is SQIVND (reference sequence). Trimming cost V 6 bases and J 2 bases; bases outside gene matches: 1. CDR3 length: 14 residues. DNA of the CDR3: TGTGCCAGTAGGGACAGGGGTAACACCGGGGAGCTGTTTTTT. Protein: CASRDRGNTGELFF.

The chain links TRBV14 to TRBJ1-3, with D tentatively TRBD1 (5 bases). V lost 1 base to trimming and J lost 3 bases, with 7 bases between them. The CDR3 has 14 amino acids. Germline V gene data show CDR1 as SGHDN and CDR2 as FVKESK. Written as DNA, the CDR3 is TGTGCCAGCAGCCAAGCAGGGAATGGAAACACCATATATTTT. It translates to CASSQAGNGNTIYF.

This clone was seen more than once but under ten times. V gene TRBV6-1 combines with J gene TRBJ1-4; 7 nucleotides align to TRBD1. This CDR3 is built from 14 residues. V lost 2 bases to trimming and J lost 9 bases; unmatched junction nucleotides: 6. Germline V gene lookup returns CDR1 MNHNS and CDR2 SASEGT. CDR3 amino acids: CASSEIGQAKKLFF. CDR3 DNA: TGTGCCAGCAGTGAAATAGGACAGGCTAAAAAACTGTTTTTT.

This clone was counted only a few times. The chain has TRBV4-1 and TRBJ2-5, with 8 nucleotides matching TRBD1. Trimming at V came to 6 bases and at J to 5 bases, leaving 5 bases not matched to a gene. The CDR3 loop spans 13 amino acids. The germline V gene has CDR1 MGHRA and CDR2 YSYEKL. CDR3 loop: CASRQGVEETQYF. The CDR3 bases are TGCGCCAGCAGACAGGGGGTGGAGGAGACCCAGTACTTC.

As regards this clone: The same CDR3 arises from other DNA sequences in this sample as well. J is TRBJ1-2 and V is TRBV28; D is unclear. The germline V and J ends were trimmed by 4 bases and 11 bases, with 11 bases remaining between them. Per the germline V gene, CDR1 is MDHEN and CDR2 is SYDVKM. This CDR3 region has 11 residues. This CDR3 is CASSSLSGYTF. Written as DNA, the CDR3 is TGTGCCAGCAGTTCTCTCAGTGGTTACACCTTC.

The J gene is TRBJ1-2, the V gene TRBV5-6; maybe TRBD1 (5 bases). V was shortened by 3 bases and J by 3 bases, with 12 bases between the two germline ends. The germline gives CDR1 SGHDT, CDR2 YYEEEE. The length of the CDR3 is 14 residues. The DNA of the CDR3 is TGTGCCAGCAGCTCCCTTCAGGGCGACTATGGCTACACCTTC. Amino acid sequence: CASSSLQGDYGYTF.

The chain carries TRBV7-6 and TRBJ1-4; tentatively, D is TRBD1 (5 bases). The V gene lost 6 bases and the J gene lost 0 bases, with 8 bases spanning the gap. This CDR3 is built from 14 residues. The germline V gene has CDR1 SGHVS and CDR2 FNYEAQ. Here the CDR3 DNA reads TGTGCCAGCAGTACACAGGCAACTAATGAAAAACTGTTTTTT. This codes for CASSTQATNEKLFF.

The CDR3: CASSLVGRSTDTQYF. CDR3 nucleotide sequence: TGTGCCAGCAGCTTGGTCGGGAGGAGCACAGATACGCAGTATTTT. The rearrangement links TRBV5-4 to TRBJ2-3, with 7 positions matching TRBD2. V shed 0 bases, J shed 0 bases, and the junction held 1 base outside the gene matches. Germline V gives CDR1 SGHNT, CDR2 YYREEE (reference sequence). The length of the CDR3 is 15 residues.

The sample holds a few counts of this clone. The genes are TRBV27 and TRBJ2-7, with TRBD1 matching 7 bases. The CDR3 is 13 amino acids. CDR1 is MNHEY and CDR2 is SMNVEV in the germline V gene (reference sequence). J gave up 0 bases and V 7 bases, and 3 bases lay outside the gene matches. The CDR3: CASTGQSSYEQYF. The DNA of the CDR3 is TGTGCCAGCACGGGACAGAGCTCCTACGAGCAGTACTTC.

V is TRBV28 and J is TRBJ2-5; D is possibly TRBD1 (6 bases). The better agreement between TRBJ2-7 and the DNA end casts doubt on the J call. Germline lookup yields CDR1 MDHEN and CDR2 SYDVKM. The CDR3 loop spans 14 amino acids. The CDR3 loop reads CASFPNRAMYEQYF. CDR3 in DNA: TGTGCCAGCTTTCCAAACAGGGCGATGTACGAGCAGTACTTC.